A selection of T cell receptor beta chains follows, all from one sample in a study of radiotherapy plus CTLA-4 blockade in lung cancer. Sequencing used immunoSEQ multiplex PCR; TCRdb keeps in-frame clones, though not all of them. The repertoire holds under 90,000 clones, with less than 80% as singletons. The sequencing here drew on peripheral blood, taken from a patient treated with radiotherapy plus ipilimumab. The receptors were gathered from a human donor with non-small cell lung cancer that progressed on radiotherapy plus ipilimumab. Each CDR3 is given with its conserved first and last residue. Fields, in order: CDR3 length, D gene, clone size, V gene, J gene, CDR3 DNA, CDR3 protein. D genes are given only for firm matches. Where a row states a size, it is once, few, many or the class of an expanded clone; other rows omit it.

CDR3 length: 16; D gene: NA; clone size: few; V gene: TRBV7-9; J gene: TRBJ1-4; CDR3 DNA: TGTGCCAGCAGCTTCTTGACCGGGACAACTAATGAAAAACTGTTTTTT; CDR3 protein: CASSFLTGTTNEKLFF
CDR3 length: 16; D gene: TRBD1; clone size: few; V gene: TRBV6-6; J gene: TRBJ2-7; CDR3 DNA: TGTGCCAGCAGTTACTCGGGACAGGTCTTCTCCTACGAGCAGTACTTC; CDR3 protein: CASSYSGQVFSYEQYF
CDR3 length: 14; D gene: NA; clone size: once; V gene: TRBV4-1; J gene: TRBJ1-2; CDR3 DNA: TGCGCCAGCAGCCAAGACGGCAGCTTCTATGGCTACACCTTC; CDR3 protein: CASSQDGSFYGYTF
CDR3 length: 14; D gene: NA; clone size: NA; V gene: TRBV4-2; J gene: TRBJ2-3; CDR3 DNA: TGTGCCAGCAGCCAAGAGTACGGCACAGATACGCAGTATTTT; CDR3 protein: CASSQEYGTDTQYF
CDR3 length: 15; D gene: TRBD2; clone size: few; V gene: TRBV7-8; J gene: TRBJ2-2; CDR3 DNA: TGTGCCAGCAGCTTAGTGGGGGGGTCCACCGGGGAGCTGTTTTTT; CDR3 protein: CASSLVGGSTGELFF
CDR3 length: 13; D gene: TRBD1; clone size: NA; V gene: TRBV15; J gene: TRBJ2-7; CDR3 DNA: TGTGCCACCAGCGGGGACAGGGGGCACGAGCAGTACTTC; CDR3 protein: CATSGDRGHEQYF
CDR3 length: 16; D gene: TRBD1; clone size: NA; V gene: TRBV5-1; J gene: TRBJ2-7; CDR3 DNA: TGCGCCAGCAGCTTGGGGCAGGGGGCTTTCTCCTACGAGCAGTACTTC; CDR3 protein: CASSLGQGAFSYEQYF
CDR3 length: 15; D gene: TRBD1; clone size: few; V gene: TRBV7-7; J gene: TRBJ2-3; CDR3 DNA: TGTGCCAGCAGCCTCGGGACAGGGAACACAGATACGCAGTATTTT; CDR3 protein: CASSLGTGNTDTQYF
CDR3 length: 13; D gene: NA; clone size: NA; V gene: TRBV28; J gene: TRBJ2-7; CDR3 DNA: TGTGCCAGCATCCAAGGCGGCTCCTACGAGCAGTACTTC; CDR3 protein: CASIQGGSYEQYF
CDR3 length: 19; D gene: TRBD2; clone size: NA; V gene: TRBV6-1; J gene: TRBJ2-1; CDR3 DNA: TGTGCCAGCAGTGACCCGCCTGAGGGACTAGCGGCCCCCTACAATGAGCAGTTCTTC; CDR3 protein: CASSDPPEGLAAPYNEQFF
CDR3 length: 18; D gene: NA; clone size: NA; V gene: TRBV7-9; J gene: TRBJ2-5; CDR3 DNA: TGTGCCAGCAGCCATCAAAGGGAGCCCAGCGGAACCCAAGAGACCCAGTACTTC; CDR3 protein: CASSHQREPSGTQETQYF
CDR3 length: 16; D gene: NA; clone size: few; V gene: TRBV4-1; J gene: TRBJ1-2; CDR3 DNA: TGCGCCAGCAGCCAAGATTTAGCGAAAGCTAACTATGGCTACACCTTC; CDR3 protein: CASSQDLAKANYGYTF
CDR3 length: 11; D gene: NA; clone size: once; V gene: TRBV6-5; J gene: TRBJ1-1; CDR3 DNA: TGTGCCACAAACCGAGGGACTGAAGCTTTCTTT; CDR3 protein: CATNRGTEAFF
CDR3 length: 16; D gene: NA; clone size: once; V gene: TRBV7-2; J gene: TRBJ2-1; CDR3 DNA: TGTGCCAGCAGCTTGGCCGGCACCGGCTCCTACAATGAGCAGTTCTTC; CDR3 protein: CASSLAGTGSYNEQFF
CDR3 length: 14; D gene: TRBD2; clone size: NA; V gene: TRBV5-4; J gene: TRBJ2-5; CDR3 DNA: TGTGCCAGCACCCGCGGGGGGGGAGGCGAGACCCAGTACTTC; CDR3 protein: CASTRGGGGETQYF
CDR3 length: 16; D gene: TRBD2; clone size: NA; V gene: TRBV28; J gene: TRBJ2-7; CDR3 DNA: TGTGCCAGCAGTTTAGGCGGGGGGTTGGGGTTCTACGAGCAGTACTTC; CDR3 protein: CASSLGGGLGFYEQYF
CDR3 length: 16; D gene: NA; clone size: few; V gene: TRBV5-6; J gene: TRBJ1-6; CDR3 DNA: TGTGCCAGCAGCTTAGAAGTCAGATCCTATAATTCACCCCTCCACTTT; CDR3 protein: CASSLEVRSYNSPLHF
CDR3 length: 18; D gene: NA; clone size: NA; V gene: TRBV7-3; J gene: TRBJ2-6; CDR3 DNA: TGTGCCAGCAGCTTAGTTTCCAGTCCCGACTCTGGGGCCAACGTCCTGACTTTC; CDR3 protein: CASSLVSSPDSGANVLTF
CDR3 length: 12; D gene: NA; clone size: NA; V gene: TRBV6-1; J gene: TRBJ2-2; CDR3 DNA: TGTGCCAGCAACGGAGGGTTTTGGGAGCTGTTTTTT; CDR3 protein: CASNGGFWELFF
CDR3 length: 12; D gene: NA; clone size: NA; V gene: TRBV29-1; J gene: TRBJ2-7; CDR3 DNA: TGCAGCGTGGCACCTAGCTCCTACGAGCAGTACTTC; CDR3 protein: CSVAPSSYEQYF
CDR3 length: 13; D gene: NA; clone size: NA; V gene: TRBV10-3; J gene: TRBJ2-5; CDR3 DNA: TGTGCCATCAGGAACAGGGCTGGAGAGACCCAGTACTTC; CDR3 protein: CAIRNRAGETQYF
CDR3 length: 14; D gene: TRBD1; clone size: few; V gene: TRBV15; J gene: TRBJ1-1; CDR3 DNA: TGTGCCACCAGCACAACTGACAGGGGGACCGAAGCTTTCTTT; CDR3 protein: CATSTTDRGTEAFF
CDR3 length: 12; D gene: NA; clone size: NA; V gene: TRBV19; J gene: TRBJ1-5; CDR3 DNA: TGTGCCAGCAAATATAGCAATCAGCCCCAGCATTTT; CDR3 protein: CASKYSNQPQHF
CDR3 length: 17; D gene: TRBD1; clone size: NA; V gene: TRBV7-3; J gene: TRBJ1-2; CDR3 DNA: TGTGCCAGCAGCCCAGACAGGGTGGGGCTATACGGGTATGGCTACACCTTC; CDR3 protein: CASSPDRVGLYGYGYTF
CDR3 length: 15; D gene: NA; clone size: few; V gene: TRBV10-3; J gene: TRBJ2-3; CDR3 DNA: TGTGCCATCCGAGCGGACCAGGGCTTAACAGATACGCAGTATTTT; CDR3 protein: CAIRADQGLTDTQYF
CDR3 length: 16; D gene: NA; clone size: NA; V gene: TRBV10-2; J gene: TRBJ2-1; CDR3 DNA: TGCGCCAGCAGTGAGTCGAATGGGATTATCGGGTATGAGCAGTTCTTC; CDR3 protein: CASSESNGIIGYEQFF
CDR3 length: 17; D gene: TRBD2; clone size: once; V gene: TRBV7-2; J gene: TRBJ2-5; CDR3 DNA: TGTGCCAGCAGCTTAGGCGGAGCGGGGGGCGTGGGGGAGACCCAGTACTTC; CDR3 protein: CASSLGGAGGVGETQYF
CDR3 length: 15; D gene: NA; clone size: NA; V gene: TRBV10-3; J gene: TRBJ2-7; CDR3 DNA: TGTGCCATCAGTGAGCTCGGGCCCAACTCCTACGAGCAGTACTTC; CDR3 protein: CAISELGPNSYEQYF
CDR3 length: 17; D gene: NA; clone size: NA; V gene: TRBV21-1; J gene: TRBJ2-1; CDR3 DNA: TGTGCCAGCAGCAAAGCGATTCTAGCGGATTCCTACAATGAGCAGTTCTTC; CDR3 protein: CASSKAILADSYNEQFF
CDR3 length: 17; D gene: NA; clone size: NA; V gene: TRBV19; J gene: TRBJ1-5; CDR3 DNA: TGTGCCAGTAGTATGGGGGCCGCCCGTACTAGCAATCAGCCCCAGCATTTT; CDR3 protein: CASSMGAARTSNQPQHF
CDR3 length: 13; D gene: NA; clone size: NA; V gene: TRBV5-8; J gene: TRBJ2-7; CDR3 DNA: TGTGCCAGCAGCCGCGGACCGAACTACGAGCAGTACTTC; CDR3 protein: CASSRGPNYEQYF
CDR3 length: 11; D gene: NA; clone size: NA; V gene: TRBV30; J gene: TRBJ2-7; CDR3 DNA: TGTGCCTGTCTACGGTCCTACGAGCAGTACTTC; CDR3 protein: CACLRSYEQYF
CDR3 length: 12; D gene: NA; clone size: once; V gene: TRBV28; J gene: TRBJ2-1; CDR3 DNA: TGTGCCAGCAGTTTACGGGTGGATGAGCAGTTCTTC; CDR3 protein: CASSLRVDEQFF
CDR3 length: 15; D gene: NA; clone size: NA; V gene: TRBV19; J gene: TRBJ2-3; CDR3 DNA: TGTGCCAGTAAAGGGACCTTAGGGTACACAGATACGCAGTATTTT; CDR3 protein: CASKGTLGYTDTQYF
CDR3 length: 14; D gene: TRBD1; clone size: NA; V gene: TRBV7-9; J gene: TRBJ1-1; CDR3 DNA: TGTGCCAGCGACAGGGGCCGAGAAGGCACTGAAGCTTTCTTT; CDR3 protein: CASDRGREGTEAFF
CDR3 length: 15; D gene: TRBD2; clone size: NA; V gene: TRBV6-5; J gene: TRBJ2-2; CDR3 DNA: TGTGCCAGTTCCTCGGGGGGGGTCGACACCGGGGAGCTGTTTTTT; CDR3 protein: CASSSGGVDTGELFF
CDR3 length: 13; D gene: TRBD1; clone size: NA; V gene: TRBV29-1; J gene: TRBJ1-1; CDR3 DNA: TGCAGCGTAGGACAGGGAGGGAATACTGAAGCTTTCTTT; CDR3 protein: CSVGQGGNTEAFF
CDR3 length: 15; D gene: NA; clone size: NA; V gene: TRBV6-6; J gene: TRBJ2-3; CDR3 DNA: TGTGCCAGCAGTTATGGGACCAGGGAGACAGATACGCAGTATTTT; CDR3 protein: CASSYGTRETDTQYF
CDR3 length: 13; D gene: NA; clone size: medium-sized; V gene: TRBV7-6; J gene: TRBJ2-7; CDR3 DNA: TGTGCCAGCAGCCCGGGGCCTAACTACGAGCAGTACTTC; CDR3 protein: CASSPGPNYEQYF
CDR3 length: 16; D gene: TRBD2; clone size: NA; V gene: TRBV4-1; J gene: TRBJ2-1; CDR3 DNA: TGCGCCAGCAGCGTAAGCGCTAGCGGGGGGGCTTCTGAGCAGTTCTTC; CDR3 protein: CASSVSASGGASEQFF
CDR3 length: 13; D gene: NA; clone size: NA; V gene: TRBV6-5; J gene: TRBJ1-1; CDR3 DNA: TGTGCCAGCAGTCCGTACTTGGGCACTGAAGCTTTCTTT; CDR3 protein: CASSPYLGTEAFF
CDR3 length: 13; D gene: TRBD1; clone size: NA; V gene: TRBV19; J gene: TRBJ2-7; CDR3 DNA: TGTGCCAGTAGTCCGGGACAGGGGGCCGAGCAGTACTTC; CDR3 protein: CASSPGQGAEQYF
CDR3 length: 12; D gene: NA; clone size: NA; V gene: TRBV6-5; J gene: TRBJ2-7; CDR3 DNA: TGTGCCAGCGGTCGACTACACTACGAGCAGTACTTC; CDR3 protein: CASGRLHYEQYF
CDR3 length: 14; D gene: NA; clone size: NA; V gene: TRBV12-5; J gene: TRBJ1-5; CDR3 DNA: TGTGCTAGTGGTTTGGATGATAACCTCTACTGTCACCATTTT; CDR3 protein: CASGLDDNLYCHHF
CDR3 length: 13; D gene: TRBD2; clone size: NA; V gene: TRBV4-1; J gene: TRBJ2-1; CDR3 DNA: TGCGCCAGCAGCCGCAGCGGGGAAAATGAGCAGTTCTTC; CDR3 protein: CASSRSGENEQFF
CDR3 length: 12; D gene: NA; clone size: NA; V gene: TRBV7-2; J gene: TRBJ2-5; CDR3 DNA: TGTGCCAGCAGCTTAGCCGACAGGTCCCAGTACTTC; CDR3 protein: CASSLADRSQYF
CDR3 length: 15; D gene: NA; clone size: NA; V gene: TRBV5-4; J gene: TRBJ1-4; CDR3 DNA: TGTGCCAGCAGCCCCGGTAGGACTATTAATGAAAAACTGTTTTTT; CDR3 protein: CASSPGRTINEKLFF
CDR3 length: 13; D gene: NA; clone size: NA; V gene: TRBV7-9; J gene: TRBJ1-5; CDR3 DNA: TGTGCCAGCAGCCTTACAGGTGATCAGCCCCAGCATTTT; CDR3 protein: CASSLTGDQPQHF
CDR3 length: 15; D gene: TRBD1; clone size: few; V gene: TRBV27; J gene: TRBJ2-7; CDR3 DNA: TGTGCCAGCAGACTAACGGGACAGGGGTTCTACGAGCAGTACTTC; CDR3 protein: CASRLTGQGFYEQYF
CDR3 length: 13; D gene: NA; clone size: NA; V gene: TRBV19; J gene: TRBJ2-1; CDR3 DNA: TGTGCCAGTACTAGCAGGGCCTACAATGAGCAGTTCTTC; CDR3 protein: CASTSRAYNEQFF
CDR3 length: 15; D gene: TRBD2; clone size: NA; V gene: TRBV7-6; J gene: TRBJ2-1; CDR3 DNA: TGTGCCAGCAGCTTAGGGGCCTCTAGCGGGAGTGAGCAGTTCTTC; CDR3 protein: CASSLGASSGSEQFF
CDR3 length: 15; D gene: NA; clone size: NA; V gene: TRBV6-5; J gene: TRBJ1-1; CDR3 DNA: TGTGCCAGCAGTTACTCGACTGCAGGCTTACCTGAAGCTTTCTTT; CDR3 protein: CASSYSTAGLPEAFF
CDR3 length: 12; D gene: NA; clone size: once; V gene: TRBV10-3; J gene: TRBJ2-7; CDR3 DNA: TGTGCCACCCAGGGTAGCTCCTACGAGCAGTACTTC; CDR3 protein: CATQGSSYEQYF
CDR3 length: 13; D gene: NA; clone size: few; V gene: TRBV28; J gene: TRBJ1-2; CDR3 DNA: TGTGCCAGCGGACCGACAGAGAACTATGGCTACACCTTC; CDR3 protein: CASGPTENYGYTF
CDR3 length: 15; D gene: NA; clone size: NA; V gene: TRBV11-3; J gene: TRBJ2-3; CDR3 DNA: TGTGCCAGCAGCTTAGGGGGGAGTCCCACAGATACGCAGTATTTT; CDR3 protein: CASSLGGSPTDTQYF
CDR3 length: 16; D gene: NA; clone size: NA; V gene: TRBV9; J gene: TRBJ2-7; CDR3 DNA: TGTGCCAGCAGCGTAGGCGGGGGCGAGGAACACTACGAGCAGTACTTC; CDR3 protein: CASSVGGGEEHYEQYF
CDR3 length: 13; D gene: NA; clone size: few; V gene: TRBV6-5; J gene: TRBJ2-7; CDR3 DNA: TGTGCCAGCAGTCGGACACGACTCTACGAGCAGTACTTC; CDR3 protein: CASSRTRLYEQYF
CDR3 length: 13; D gene: NA; clone size: NA; V gene: TRBV30; J gene: TRBJ1-1; CDR3 DNA: TGTGCCTGGAGTAAGCTTCGGGACACTGAAGCTTTCTTT; CDR3 protein: CAWSKLRDTEAFF